The source of this TCR beta chain is a study of technical replicates of blood from a few donors. With 3 bases removed from V and 7 bases from J, the gap between germline ends came to 15 bases. Germline V gives CDR1 GTSNPN, CDR2 SVGIG (reference sequence). This CDR3 contains 13 residues. Profiling relied on immunoSEQ multiplex PCR, and the TCRdb table lists in-frame clones only, not all of them. The data contain almost 85,000 clones, roughly 97% of them singletons. The sample taken for sequencing was T cells isolated from PBMCs. The sequence was obtained from a human donor in good health. This sequence joins TRBV30 and TRBJ2-5; no reliable D call. The CDR3 here is CAWSPQPVRTQYF. CDR3 in DNA: TGTGCCTGGAGCCCCCAACCCGTGCGGACCCAGTACTTC.